A selection of T cell receptor beta chains follows, all from one sample in a study of cytomegalovirus exposure and HLA in healthy donors. Generated by immunoSEQ multiplex PCR, the TCRdb table keeps only in-frame clones and is missing some. The sample has over 110,000 clones, around nine tenths seen once. The sample comprised PBMCs. The receptors come from a man younger than 30 in good health and CMV-seropositive. Both conserved end residues are part of each CDR3. The D gene is left open where the match is weak. Part of the rows lack a size; the others show once, few, many or a class for expanded clones.

J: TRBJ2-5; D: TRBD1; size: .; length: 11; V: TRBV7-7; CDR3: CASSQGEAQYF; DNA: TGTGCCAGCAGTCAGGGGGAAGCCCAGTACTTC
J: TRBJ2-1; D: TRBD1; size: .; length: 15; V: TRBV5-1; CDR3: CASSSGTGGYNEQFF; DNA: TGCGCCAGCAGCTCCGGGACAGGGGGATACAATGAGCAGTTCTTC
J: TRBJ2-7; D: TRBD1; size: once; length: 14; V: TRBV5-1; CDR3: CASSPGTGIYEQYF; DNA: TGCGCCAGCAGCCCCGGGACAGGGATCTACGAGCAGTACTTC
J: TRBJ2-1; D: TRBD2; size: few; length: 13; V: TRBV19; CDR3: CASVAGGAIEQFF; DNA: TGTGCCAGCGTAGCGGGGGGGGCAATTGAGCAGTTCTTC
J: TRBJ2-2; D: TRBD1; size: .; length: 16; V: TRBV5-1; CDR3: CASSLATGGNTGELFF; DNA: TGCGCCAGCAGCTTGGCCACAGGGGGTAACACCGGGGAGCTGTTTTTT
J: TRBJ2-7; D: .; size: once; length: 13; V: TRBV14; CDR3: CASSQVGGSEQYF; DNA: TGTGCCAGCAGCCAAGTCGGAGGGAGCGAGCAGTACTTC
J: TRBJ2-5; D: .; size: .; length: 12; V: TRBV27; CDR3: CARTGYKRPQYF; DNA: TGTGCCAGGACAGGATACAAGAGACCCCAGTACTTC
J: TRBJ2-1; D: .; size: .; length: 14; V: TRBV19; CDR3: CASRFRSSYNEQFF; DNA: TGTGCCAGCCGCTTCCGGAGCTCCTACAATGAGCAGTTCTTC
J: TRBJ2-1; D: .; size: .; length: 13; V: TRBV5-1; CDR3: CASGDPGTHEQFF; DNA: TGCGCCAGCGGGGATCCGGGAACGCATGAGCAGTTCTTC
J: TRBJ1-6; D: TRBD1; size: .; length: 14; V: TRBV30; CDR3: CAWSDRGRNSPLHF; DNA: TGTGCCTGGAGCGACAGGGGAAGAAATTCACCCCTCCACTTT
J: TRBJ1-5; D: .; size: .; length: 14; V: TRBV7-4; CDR3: CASSFYPGSQPQHF; DNA: TGTGCCAGCAGCTTTTACCCGGGATCTCAGCCCCAGCATTTT
J: TRBJ2-7; D: TRBD2; size: few; length: 15; V: TRBV7-9; CDR3: CASSQSGGPYYEQYF; DNA: TGTGCCAGCAGCCAGAGCGGGGGTCCTTACTACGAGCAGTACTTC
J: TRBJ2-1; D: TRBD2; size: .; length: 15; V: TRBV30; CDR3: CAWSPGTSGNNEQFF; DNA: TGTGCCTGGAGTCCCGGGACTAGCGGTAACAATGAGCAGTTCTTC
J: TRBJ1-2; D: .; size: .; length: 14; V: TRBV14; CDR3: CASSQAGRASGYTF; DNA: TGTGCCAGCAGCCAAGCCGGCAGGGCGTCAGGCTACACCTTC
J: TRBJ2-3; D: .; size: .; length: 15; V: TRBV19; CDR3: CASSIWLAGSDTQYF; DNA: TGTGCCAGTAGTATCTGGCTAGCTGGGTCCGATACGCAGTATTTT
J: TRBJ1-1; D: .; size: .; length: 11; V: TRBV2; CDR3: CASSDLREAFF; DNA: TGTGCCAGCAGTGATCTCCGTGAAGCTTTCTTT
J: TRBJ2-7; D: .; size: once; length: 15; V: TRBV27; CDR3: CASSPYPGLLYEQYF; DNA: TGTGCCAGCAGTCCCTACCCTGGTCTGCTGTACGAGCAGTACTTC
J: TRBJ1-1; D: .; size: .; length: 13; V: TRBV5-1; CDR3: CASSRSEPTEAFF; DNA: TGCGCCAGCAGCCGTTCGGAGCCCACTGAAGCTTTCTTT
J: TRBJ2-7; D: TRBD2; size: .; length: 18; V: TRBV18; CDR3: CASSPRGTAGGLGYEQYF; DNA: TGTGCCAGCTCACCACGAGGTACGGCGGGGGGGCTTGGCTACGAGCAGTACTTC
J: TRBJ2-1; D: TRBD2; size: .; length: 17; V: TRBV5-1; CDR3: CASNGDSGGAVYNEQFF; DNA: TGCGCCAGCAATGGCGATAGCGGGGGGGCAGTTTACAATGAGCAGTTCTTC
J: TRBJ2-7; D: .; size: .; length: 13; V: TRBV7-9; CDR3: CASSRGSRYEQYF; DNA: TGTGCCAGCAGCCGAGGGTCCCGCTACGAGCAGTACTTC
J: TRBJ2-5; D: TRBD2; size: .; length: 16; V: TRBV18; CDR3: CASSPIAGGLQETQYF; DNA: TGTGCCAGCTCACCAATAGCGGGGGGCCTTCAAGAGACCCAGTACTTC
J: TRBJ2-7; D: .; size: few; length: 13; V: TRBV13; CDR3: CASSDDSIGEQYF; DNA: TGTGCCAGCAGCGACGACAGCATCGGCGAGCAGTACTTC
J: TRBJ2-1; D: TRBD2; size: .; length: 15; V: TRBV27; CDR3: CASSLGGGSYNEQFF; DNA: TGTGCCAGCAGTTTAGGGGGGGGCTCCTACAATGAGCAGTTCTTC
J: TRBJ2-7; D: .; size: .; length: 15; V: TRBV9; CDR3: CASSAQGGWSYEQYF; DNA: TGTGCCAGCAGTGCCCAAGGGGGATGGTCCTACGAGCAGTACTTC
J: TRBJ1-1; D: .; size: .; length: 15; V: TRBV6-5; CDR3: CASSYRTDMNTEAFF; DNA: TGTGCCAGCAGTTACCGGACAGACATGAACACTGAAGCTTTCTTT
J: TRBJ2-7; D: .; size: .; length: 14; V: TRBV11-2; CDR3: CASSTRVWASEQYF; DNA: TGTGCCAGCAGCACCAGGGTTTGGGCGTCCGAGCAGTACTTC
J: TRBJ1-2; D: .; size: .; length: 15; V: TRBV5-4; CDR3: CASSFPGWIRGGYTF; DNA: TGTGCCAGCAGCTTCCCGGGATGGATACGGGGGGGCTACACCTTC
J: TRBJ2-2; D: .; size: few; length: 12; V: TRBV6-5; CDR3: CASSKGTGELFF; DNA: TGTGCCAGCAGTAAGGGGACCGGGGAGCTGTTTTTT
J: TRBJ1-1; D: .; size: .; length: 14; V: TRBV6-5; CDR3: CASRTSTATGEAFF; DNA: TGTGCCAGCAGAACCTCCACTGCGACAGGTGAAGCTTTCTTT
J: TRBJ1-1; D: TRBD1; size: .; length: 14; V: TRBV5-1; CDR3: CASSAGQGGVSAFF; DNA: TGCGCCAGCAGCGCGGGACAGGGGGGAGTTTCAGCTTTCTTT
J: TRBJ2-5; D: .; size: .; length: 11; V: TRBV28; CDR3: CASSPAETQYF; DNA: TGTGCCAGCAGTCCCGCGGAGACCCAGTACTTC
J: TRBJ2-5; D: .; size: .; length: 13; V: TRBV13; CDR3: CASSLLYRETQYF; DNA: TGTGCCAGCAGCTTATTGTACCGGGAGACCCAGTACTTC
J: TRBJ1-1; D: .; size: once; length: 14; V: TRBV5-1; CDR3: CASSLGSVNTEAFF; DNA: TGCGCCAGCAGCTTGGGTTCCGTGAACACTGAAGCTTTCTTT
J: TRBJ2-2; D: .; size: .; length: 14; V: TRBV27; CDR3: CASSLGPGTGELFF; DNA: TGTGCCAGCAGTTTAGGGCCAGGCACCGGGGAGCTGTTTTTT
J: TRBJ2-5; D: TRBD2; size: once; length: 15; V: TRBV5-1; CDR3: CASSFQRGDQETQYF; DNA: TGCGCCAGCAGCTTCCAGCGGGGGGACCAAGAGACCCAGTACTTC
J: TRBJ1-6; D: .; size: few; length: 16; V: TRBV5-6; CDR3: CASSWGGSSYNSPLHF; DNA: TGTGCCAGCAGCTGGGGAGGGAGCTCCTATAATTCACCCCTCCACTTT
J: TRBJ1-5; D: TRBD1; size: .; length: 13; V: TRBV29-1; CDR3: CSVSTGFNQPQHF; DNA: TGCAGCGTTTCGACAGGGTTCAATCAGCCCCAGCATTTT
J: TRBJ1-6; D: TRBD1; size: .; length: 16; V: TRBV6-6; CDR3: CASRLRQGTPNSPLHF; DNA: TGTGCCAGCAGACTCCGACAGGGGACTCCAAATTCACCCCTCCACTTT
J: TRBJ2-5; D: TRBD1; size: few; length: 13; V: TRBV6-5; CDR3: CASKGQGMATQYF; DNA: TGTGCCAGCAAGGGACAGGGGATGGCGACCCAGTACTTC
J: TRBJ2-5; D: .; size: .; length: 14; V: TRBV2; CDR3: CASLATRREETQYF; DNA: TGTGCCAGCCTAGCCACCAGACGGGAAGAAACCCAGTACTTC
J: TRBJ1-3; D: TRBD1; size: .; length: 16; V: TRBV10-3; CDR3: CATTVGDRGSGNTIYF; DNA: TGTGCCACCACCGTAGGGGACAGGGGTTCTGGAAACACCATATATTTT
J: TRBJ2-7; D: TRBD2; size: .; length: 11; V: TRBV6-1; CDR3: CASSPRGGQYF; DNA: TGTGCCAGCAGTCCCCGGGGGGGGCAGTACTTC
J: TRBJ2-7; D: .; size: .; length: 12; V: TRBV29-1; CDR3: CSVLGDTYEQYF; DNA: TGCAGCGTTTTGGGCGACACCTACGAGCAGTACTTC
J: TRBJ1-2; D: .; size: .; length: 14; V: TRBV7-9; CDR3: CASSLRAGISGYTF; DNA: TGTGCCAGCAGCTTACGGGCAGGGATTAGTGGCTACACCTTC
J: TRBJ2-7; D: TRBD2; size: .; length: 13; V: TRBV5-6; CDR3: CASSFSGSGNDFF; DNA: TGTGCCAGCAGCTTTAGCGGGAGTGGTAACGACTTCTTC
J: TRBJ2-1; D: TRBD2; size: .; length: 14; V: TRBV2; CDR3: CASSAGLANNEQFF; DNA: TGTGCCAGCAGTGCGGGACTAGCGAACAATGAGCAGTTCTTC
J: TRBJ2-1; D: TRBD2; size: .; length: 16; V: TRBV5-1; CDR3: CASSLGGLAGYNEQFF; DNA: TGCGCCAGCAGCTTGGGGGGACTAGCGGGATACAATGAGCAGTTCTTC
J: TRBJ1-2; D: .; size: .; length: 17; V: TRBV5-6; CDR3: CASSLARRGERLYGYTF; DNA: TGTGCCAGCAGCTTGGCTAGGAGGGGTGAACGACTCTATGGCTACACCTTC
J: TRBJ1-1; D: .; size: .; length: 13; V: TRBV5-1; CDR3: CASKQGMNTEAFF; DNA: TGCGCCAGCAAGCAGGGAATGAACACTGAAGCTTTCTTT
J: TRBJ1-5; D: .; size: .; length: 15; V: TRBV19; CDR3: CASRKPDRINQPQHF; DNA: TGTGCCAGTAGGAAACCCGACAGGATAAATCAGCCCCAGCATTTT
J: TRBJ1-5; D: TRBD1; size: .; length: 15; V: TRBV2; CDR3: CASSRTGGAGQPQHF; DNA: TGTGCCAGCAGTCGGACAGGGGGCGCAGGGCAGCCCCAGCATTTT
J: TRBJ2-3; D: .; size: .; length: 14; V: TRBV5-4; CDR3: CASRSDSGTDTQYF; DNA: TGTGCCAGCAGATCTGACAGCGGCACAGATACGCAGTATTTT
J: TRBJ2-1; D: TRBD2; size: .; length: 16; V: TRBV18; CDR3: CASSPRLAGGPDEQFF; DNA: TGTGCCAGCTCACCGCGACTAGCGGGGGGGCCTGATGAGCAGTTCTTC